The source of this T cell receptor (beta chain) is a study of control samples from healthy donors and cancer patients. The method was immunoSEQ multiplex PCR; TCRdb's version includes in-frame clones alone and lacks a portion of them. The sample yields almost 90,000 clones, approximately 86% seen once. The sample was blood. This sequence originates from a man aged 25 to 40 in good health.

The CDR3 sequence is CASSPRQGITGELFF. CDR3 bases: TGCGCCAGCAGCCCGAGACAGGGAATAACCGGGGAGCTGTTTTTT. The chain employs TRBV4-1 and TRBJ2-2; 7 nucleotides match TRBD1. The J segment lost 5 bases and the V segment lost 4 bases, leaving 7 bases of the junction unmatched. The CDR3 contains 15 residues. The germline CDR1 and CDR2 sequences are MGHRA and YSYEKL.